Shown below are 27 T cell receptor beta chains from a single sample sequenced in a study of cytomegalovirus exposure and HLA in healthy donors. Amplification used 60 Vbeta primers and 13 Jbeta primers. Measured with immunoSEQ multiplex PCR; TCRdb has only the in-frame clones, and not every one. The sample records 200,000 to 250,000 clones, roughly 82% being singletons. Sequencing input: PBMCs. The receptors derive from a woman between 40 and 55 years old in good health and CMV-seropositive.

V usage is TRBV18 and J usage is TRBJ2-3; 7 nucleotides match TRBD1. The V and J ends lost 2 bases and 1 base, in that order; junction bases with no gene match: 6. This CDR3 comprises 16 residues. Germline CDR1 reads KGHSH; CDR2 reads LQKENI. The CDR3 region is CASSPLDRARTDTQYF. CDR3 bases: TGTGCCAGCTCACCATTAGACAGGGCACGCACAGATACGCAGTATTTT.

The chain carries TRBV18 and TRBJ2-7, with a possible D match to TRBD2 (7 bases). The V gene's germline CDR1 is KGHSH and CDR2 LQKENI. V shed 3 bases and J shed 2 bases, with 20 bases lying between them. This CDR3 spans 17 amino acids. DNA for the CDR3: TGTGCCAGCTCACCGGGCCGGGGGGCGGGAGCCACCTACGAGCAGTACTTC. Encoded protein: CASSPGRGAGATYEQYF.

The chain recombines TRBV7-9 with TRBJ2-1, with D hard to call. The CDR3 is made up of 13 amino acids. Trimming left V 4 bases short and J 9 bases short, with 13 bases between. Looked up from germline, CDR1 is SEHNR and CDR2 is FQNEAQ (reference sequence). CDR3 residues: CASSWLEVGEQFF. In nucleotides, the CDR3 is TGTGCCAGCAGCTGGCTAGAAGTAGGTGAGCAGTTCTTC.

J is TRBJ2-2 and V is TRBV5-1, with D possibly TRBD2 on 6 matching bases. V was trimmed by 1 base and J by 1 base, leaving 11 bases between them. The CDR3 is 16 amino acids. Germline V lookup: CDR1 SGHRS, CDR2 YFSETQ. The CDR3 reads CASSLRSGRNTGELFF. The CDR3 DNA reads TGCGCCAGCAGCTTGAGAAGCGGGCGGAACACCGGGGAGCTGTTTTTT.

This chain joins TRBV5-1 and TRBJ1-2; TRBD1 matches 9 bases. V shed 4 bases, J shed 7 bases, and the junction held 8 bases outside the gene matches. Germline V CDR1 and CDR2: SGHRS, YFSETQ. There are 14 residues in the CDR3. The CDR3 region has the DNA TGCGCCAGCAGCGACTACAGGGGGCGAATTGGCTACACCTTC. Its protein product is CASSDYRGRIGYTF.

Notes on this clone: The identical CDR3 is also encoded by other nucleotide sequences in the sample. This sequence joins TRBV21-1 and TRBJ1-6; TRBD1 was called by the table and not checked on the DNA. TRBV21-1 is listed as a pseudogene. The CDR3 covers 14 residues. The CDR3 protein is CASSVRQVNSPLHF. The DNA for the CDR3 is TGTGCCAGCAGCGTGAGACAGGTTAATTCACCCCTCCACTTT.

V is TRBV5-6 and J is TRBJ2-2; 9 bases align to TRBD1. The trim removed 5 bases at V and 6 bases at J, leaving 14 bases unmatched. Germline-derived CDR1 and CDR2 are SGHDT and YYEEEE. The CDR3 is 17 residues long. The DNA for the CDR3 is TGTGCCAGCAGTCACATCCCGGACAGGGGATATTCCGGGGAGCTGTTTTTT. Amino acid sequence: CASSHIPDRGYSGELFF.

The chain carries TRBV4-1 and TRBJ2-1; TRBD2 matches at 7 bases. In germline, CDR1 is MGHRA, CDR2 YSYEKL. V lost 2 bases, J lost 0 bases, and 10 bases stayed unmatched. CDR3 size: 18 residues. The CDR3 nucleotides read TGCGCCAGCAGCCAATCTAGCGGAGCCCTTACCTCCTACAATGAGCAGTTCTTC. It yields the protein CASSQSSGALTSYNEQFF.

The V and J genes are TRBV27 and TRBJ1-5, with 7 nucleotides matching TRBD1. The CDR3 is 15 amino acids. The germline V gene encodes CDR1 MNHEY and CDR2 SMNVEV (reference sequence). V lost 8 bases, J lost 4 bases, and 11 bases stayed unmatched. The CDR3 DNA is TGTGCCAGCTCATCTTACAGGGGAAAAAATCAGCCCCAGCATTTT. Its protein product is CASSSYRGKNQPQHF.

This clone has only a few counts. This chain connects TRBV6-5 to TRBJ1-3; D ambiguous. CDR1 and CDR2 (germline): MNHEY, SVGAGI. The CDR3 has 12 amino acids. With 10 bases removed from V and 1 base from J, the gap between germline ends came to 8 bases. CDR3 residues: CATESSGNTIYF. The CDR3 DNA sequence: TGTGCCACTGAGAGTTCTGGAAACACCATATATTTT.

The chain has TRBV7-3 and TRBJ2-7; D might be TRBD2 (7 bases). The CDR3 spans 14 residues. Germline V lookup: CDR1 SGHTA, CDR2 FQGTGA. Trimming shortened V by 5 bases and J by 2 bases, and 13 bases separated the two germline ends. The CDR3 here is CASSPEGGPYEQYF. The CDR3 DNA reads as TGTGCCAGCAGCCCCGAGGGGGGGCCCTACGAGCAGTACTTC.

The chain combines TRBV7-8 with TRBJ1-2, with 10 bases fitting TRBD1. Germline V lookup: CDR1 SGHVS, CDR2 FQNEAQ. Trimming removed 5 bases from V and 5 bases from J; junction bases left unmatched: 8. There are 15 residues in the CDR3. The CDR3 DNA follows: TGTGCCAGCAGCCTCCGACAGGGGGCTGGGTATGGCTACACCTTC. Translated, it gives CASSLRQGAGYGYTF.

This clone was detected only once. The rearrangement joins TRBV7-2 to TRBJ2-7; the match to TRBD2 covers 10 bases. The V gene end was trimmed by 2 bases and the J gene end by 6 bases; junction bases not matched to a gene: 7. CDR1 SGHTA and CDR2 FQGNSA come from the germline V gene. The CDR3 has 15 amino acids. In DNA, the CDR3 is TGTGCCAGCAGCTTAAAGACAGCGGGGGGGGGCGAGCAGTACTTC. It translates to CASSLKTAGGGEQYF. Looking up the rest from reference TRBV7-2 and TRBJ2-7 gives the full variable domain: GAGVSQSPSNKVTEKGKDVELRCDPISGHTALYWYRQSLGQGLEFLIYFQGNSAPDKSGLPSDRFSAERTGGSVSTLTIQRTQQEDSAVYLCASSLKTAGGGEQYFGPGTRLTVT.

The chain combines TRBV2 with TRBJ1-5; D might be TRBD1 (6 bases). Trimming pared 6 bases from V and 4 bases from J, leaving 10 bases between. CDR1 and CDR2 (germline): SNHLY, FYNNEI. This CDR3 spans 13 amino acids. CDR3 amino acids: CASRSTGNQPQHF. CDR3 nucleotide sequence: TGTGCCAGCAGGAGCACAGGGAATCAGCCCCAGCATTTT.

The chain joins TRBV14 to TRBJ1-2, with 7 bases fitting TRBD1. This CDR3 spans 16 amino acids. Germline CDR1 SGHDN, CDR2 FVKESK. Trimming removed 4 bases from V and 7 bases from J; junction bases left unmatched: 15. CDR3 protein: CASSLGQEPLSSGYTF. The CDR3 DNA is TGTGCCAGCAGCCTCGGACAGGAGCCACTATCATCTGGCTACACCTTC.

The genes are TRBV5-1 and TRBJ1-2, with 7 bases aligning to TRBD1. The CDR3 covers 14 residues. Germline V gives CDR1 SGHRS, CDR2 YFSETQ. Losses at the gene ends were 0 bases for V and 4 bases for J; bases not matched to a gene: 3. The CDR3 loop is CASSLDQGGYGYTF. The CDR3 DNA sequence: TGCGCCAGCAGCTTGGATCAGGGGGGCTATGGCTACACCTTC. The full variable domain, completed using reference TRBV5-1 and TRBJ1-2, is KAGVTQTPRYLIKTRGQQVTLSCSPISGHRSVSWYQQTPGQGLQFLFEYFSETQRNKGNFPGRFSGRQFSNSRSEMNVSTLELGDSALYLCASSLDQGGYGYTFGSGTRLTVV.

CDR3 protein: CASSQTAGGLGRETQYF. The CDR3 region has the DNA TGCGCCAGCAGCCAAACAGCGGGGGGCCTGGGGCGAGAGACCCAGTACTTC. The rearrangement uses TRBV4-1 and TRBJ2-5, with 9 bases identical to TRBD2. The V segment lost 2 bases and the J segment 4 bases; nucleotides outside the gene matches: 11. The CDR3 consists of 17 residues. The germline CDR1 and CDR2 sequences are MGHRA and YSYEKL.

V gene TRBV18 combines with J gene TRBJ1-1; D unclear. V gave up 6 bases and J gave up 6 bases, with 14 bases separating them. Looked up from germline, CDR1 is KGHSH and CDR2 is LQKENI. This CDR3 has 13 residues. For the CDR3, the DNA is TGTGCCAGCTCGGAGGGTCAGACTGCTGAAGCTTTCTTT. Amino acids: CASSEGQTAEAFF.

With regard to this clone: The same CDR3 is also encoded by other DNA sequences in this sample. Here the CDR3 reads CASTSSRGNNSPLHF. CDR3 DNA sequence: TGTGCCAGCACCTCTTCCCGGGGAAATAATTCACCCCTCCACTTT. This rearrangement joins TRBV5-8 to TRBJ1-6; D is ambiguous. The CDR3 length is 15 residues. V gave up 6 bases and J gave up 5 bases, with 15 bases separating them. CDR1 and CDR2 (germline): SGHTS, YDEGEE.

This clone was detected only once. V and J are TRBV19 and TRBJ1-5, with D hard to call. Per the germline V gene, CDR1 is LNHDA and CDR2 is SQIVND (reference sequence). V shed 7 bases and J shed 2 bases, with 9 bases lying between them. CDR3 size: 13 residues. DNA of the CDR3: TGTGCCAGTATTGACGGGGGCAATCAGCCCCAGCATTTT. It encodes CASIDGGNQPQHF.

This CDR3 is CASSLTGYGYTF. The CDR3 nucleotides are TGTGCCAGCAGCCTAACAGGGTATGGCTACACCTTC. The chain has TRBV5-6 and TRBJ1-2, with D perhaps TRBD1 (6 bases). The V gene's germline CDR1 is SGHDT and CDR2 YYEEEE. Trimming shortened V by 4 bases and J by 5 bases, and 9 bases separated the two germline ends. The CDR3 sequence is 12 residues long.

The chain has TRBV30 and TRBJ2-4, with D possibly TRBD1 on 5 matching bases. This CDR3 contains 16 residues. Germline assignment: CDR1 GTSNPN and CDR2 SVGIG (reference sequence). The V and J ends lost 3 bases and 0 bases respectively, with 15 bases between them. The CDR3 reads CAWSQGHLIAKNIQYF. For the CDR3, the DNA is TGTGCCTGGAGCCAGGGTCACTTGATAGCCAAAAACATTCAGTACTTC.

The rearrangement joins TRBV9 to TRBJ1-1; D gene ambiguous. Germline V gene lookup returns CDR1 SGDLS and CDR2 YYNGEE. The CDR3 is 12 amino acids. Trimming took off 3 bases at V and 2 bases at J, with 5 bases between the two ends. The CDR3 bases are TGTGCCAGCAGCGCTAGTAACACTGAAGCTTTCTTT. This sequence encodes CASSASNTEAFF. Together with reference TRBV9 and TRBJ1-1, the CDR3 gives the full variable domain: DSGVTQTPKHLITATGQRVTLRCSPRSGDLSVYWYQQSLDQGLQFLIQYYNGEERAKGNILERFSAQQFPDLHSELNLSSLELGDSALYFCASSASNTEAFFGQGTRLTVV.

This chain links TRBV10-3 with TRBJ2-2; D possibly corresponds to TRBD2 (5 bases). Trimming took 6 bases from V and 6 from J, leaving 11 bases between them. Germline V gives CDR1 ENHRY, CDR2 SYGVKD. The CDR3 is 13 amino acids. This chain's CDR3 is CAIRGEGAGELFF. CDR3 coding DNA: TGTGCCATCAGGGGTGAGGGCGCCGGGGAGCTGTTTTTT.

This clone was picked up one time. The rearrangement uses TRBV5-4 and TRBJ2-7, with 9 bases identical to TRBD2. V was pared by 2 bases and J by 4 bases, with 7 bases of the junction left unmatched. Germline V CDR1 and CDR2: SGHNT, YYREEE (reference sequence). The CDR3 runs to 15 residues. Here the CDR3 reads CASSLPGTSLYEQYF. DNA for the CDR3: TGTGCCAGCAGCTTACCCGGGACTAGCTTGTACGAGCAGTACTTC.

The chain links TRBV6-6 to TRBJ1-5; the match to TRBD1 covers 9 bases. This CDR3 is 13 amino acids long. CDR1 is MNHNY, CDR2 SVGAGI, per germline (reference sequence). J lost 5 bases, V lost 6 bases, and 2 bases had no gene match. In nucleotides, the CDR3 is TGTGCCAGCAGAGACAGGGGGGATCAGCCCCAGCATTTT. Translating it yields CASRDRGDQPQHF.

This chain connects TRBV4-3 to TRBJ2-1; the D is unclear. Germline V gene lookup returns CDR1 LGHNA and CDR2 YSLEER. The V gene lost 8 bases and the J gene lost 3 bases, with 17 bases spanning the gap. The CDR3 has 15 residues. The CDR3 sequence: CASHTRLDHYNEQFF. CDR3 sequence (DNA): TGCGCCAGCCACACGCGGCTAGATCACTACAATGAGCAGTTCTTC.